This TCR beta chain was captured in a study of blood T cells in healthy people across ages. Findings and caveats of the study: Estimates of total diversity, which came from one million sequenced T cells, were considered to be underestimates. A strong correlation between TCR beta diversity and naive T cell percentage was seen.

A J-beta primer mix and a sample-barcoded 5' primer were used in a second PCR of roughly 6 to 11 cycles. MiXCR, applied by TCRdb to the 5' RACE reads, yields one record per CDR3 protein. This sample has around 1,000,000 distinct CDR3 sequences; 20% to 25% occur once, and the top ten carry around 0.7%. Points on this clonotype: Its antigen is currently unknown.

Between the trimmed V and J ends, which lost 11 bases and 4 bases, there was a span of 12 bases. In germline, CDR1 is LNHDA, CDR2 SQIVND (reference sequence). This CDR3 comprises 12 residues. The sample was also linked to a second study, of T cells of mothers and their children. As reported in that work: Sequencing got over 8 million TCR beta CDR3 reads from each mother and several million from each child. Overlap in related mother-child pairs always slightly exceeded unrelated pairs, never significantly.

This receptor was obtained from a girl aged 2-10 years in good health. The sequenced material came from blood. The rearrangement uses TRBV19 and TRBJ2-1, with D perhaps matching TRBD2 (6 bases). The CDR3 DNA is TGTGCCGCGGGGATCCCTTACAATGAGCAGTTCTTC. Translation gives CAAGIPYNEQFF.